Reported below is one T cell receptor beta chain. The V segment lost 5 bases and the J segment 10 bases; nucleotides outside the gene matches: 10. CDR3 length: 15 amino acids. Germline V gives CDR1 MDHEN, CDR2 SYDVKM. This specimen comes from a study of graft-versus-host responses after intestinal transplantation. Using immunoSEQ multiplex PCR, the repertoire was profiled, and TCRdb retains in-frame clones only, with some absent. Of some 66,000 clones in the sample, 75% to 90% were seen once. Lymphocytes (intraepithelial and lamina propria) were released by processing the graft tissue. The chain couples TRBV28 to TRBJ1-6, with TRBD1 matching over 8 bases. The sample in question was ileum tissue, obtained approximately 370 days after transplant. The sequence derives from a human patient who received an intestinal transplant, so some T cells may come from the graft donor. CDR3 sequence reads: CASSAYRGKDSPLHF. Here the CDR3 DNA reads TGTGCCAGCAGTGCATACAGGGGGAAGGACTCACCCCTCCACTTT.